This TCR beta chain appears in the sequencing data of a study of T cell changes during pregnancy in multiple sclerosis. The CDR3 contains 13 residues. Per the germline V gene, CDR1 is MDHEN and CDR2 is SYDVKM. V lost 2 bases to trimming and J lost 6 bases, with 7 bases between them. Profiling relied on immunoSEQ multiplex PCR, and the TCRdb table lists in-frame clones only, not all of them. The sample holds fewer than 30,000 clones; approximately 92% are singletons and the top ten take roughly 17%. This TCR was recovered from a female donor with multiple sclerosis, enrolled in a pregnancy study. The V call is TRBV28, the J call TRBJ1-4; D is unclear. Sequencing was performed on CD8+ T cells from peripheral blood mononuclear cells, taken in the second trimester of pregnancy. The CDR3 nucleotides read TGTGCCAGCAGTTTAATCCAGTATGAAAAACTGTTTTTT. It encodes CASSLIQYEKLFF.